This T cell receptor (beta chain) originates from a study of T-cell reconstitution after alpha-beta-depleted transplantation in children. Details on this clonotype: Its antigen is not known.

Study-wide results and caveats: Several hundred expanded graft clones reportedly were the source of alpha-beta T cells about two months after transplant.

Construction of the TCRbeta library involved unique molecular identifiers. TCRdb called the PCR reads again in MiXCR, with one record for every CDR3 protein. The top ten clones hold around 2% of a sample with hundreds of thousands of distinct CDR3 sequences, over 9.5% of them seen once. The sample here was PBMCs, taken before TCRalphabeta/CD19-depleted stem cell transplant. This sequence originates from a child aged 2 to 10 with inherited bone marrow failure, due to receive a stem cell transplant.

The chain's CDR3 is CASSSSGRTTNEKLFF. In nucleotides, the CDR3 is TGTGCCAGCAGCTCAAGCGGGAGGACAACTAATGAAAAACTGTTTTTT. The V and J genes are TRBV7-8 and TRBJ1-4; D remains ambiguous. Germline CDR1 SGHVS, CDR2 FQNEAQ. V lost 4 bases and J 0 bases, leaving 12 bases between the germline ends. This CDR3 contains 16 residues. The variable domain in full, with the rest retrieved from reference TRBV7-8 and TRBJ1-4, is GAGVSQSPRYKVAKRGQDVALRCDPISGHVSLFWYQQALGQGPEFLTYFQNEAQLDKSGLPSDRFFAERPEGSVSTLKIQRTQQEDSAVYLCASSSSGRTTNEKLFFGSGTQLSVL.